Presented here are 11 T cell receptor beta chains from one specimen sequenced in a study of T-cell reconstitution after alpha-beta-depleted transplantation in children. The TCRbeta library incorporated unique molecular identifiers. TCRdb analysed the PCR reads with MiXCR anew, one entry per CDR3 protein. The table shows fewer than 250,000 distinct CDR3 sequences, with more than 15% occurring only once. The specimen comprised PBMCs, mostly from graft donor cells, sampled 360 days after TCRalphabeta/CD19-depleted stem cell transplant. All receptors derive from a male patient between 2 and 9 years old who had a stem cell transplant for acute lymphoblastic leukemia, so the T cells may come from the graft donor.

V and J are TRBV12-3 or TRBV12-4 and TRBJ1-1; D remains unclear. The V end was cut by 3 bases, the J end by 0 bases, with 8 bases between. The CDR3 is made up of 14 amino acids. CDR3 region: CASSFTVLNTEAFF. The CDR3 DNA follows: TGTGCCAGCAGTTTTACAGTGTTGAACACTGAAGCTTTCTTT.

The chain's CDR3 is CASSPVAGIGATDTQYF. The CDR3 DNA follows: TGTGCCAGCAGCCCTGTGGCAGGGATTGGGGCCACAGATACGCAGTATTTT. V and J are TRBV12-3 or TRBV12-4 and TRBJ2-3; perhaps TRBD1 as D (5 bases). This CDR3 contains 17 residues. The V and J ends lost 6 bases and 2 bases respectively, with 21 bases between them.

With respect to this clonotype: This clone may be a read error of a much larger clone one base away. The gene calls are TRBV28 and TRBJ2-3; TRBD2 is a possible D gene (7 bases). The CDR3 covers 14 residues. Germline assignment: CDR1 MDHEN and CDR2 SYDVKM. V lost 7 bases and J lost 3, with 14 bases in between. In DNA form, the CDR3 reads TGTGCCAGCATTGAGGGGGGGCCAACAGATACGCAGTATTTT. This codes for CASIEGGPTDTQYF.

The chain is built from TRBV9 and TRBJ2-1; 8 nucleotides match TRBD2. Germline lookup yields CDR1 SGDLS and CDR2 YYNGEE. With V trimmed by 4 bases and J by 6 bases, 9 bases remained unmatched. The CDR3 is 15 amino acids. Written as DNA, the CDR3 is TGTGCCAGCAGCCCGGGACTAGAAGGATTCAATGAGCAGTTCTTC. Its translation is CASSPGLEGFNEQFF. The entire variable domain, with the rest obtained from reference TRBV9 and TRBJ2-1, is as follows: DSGVTQTPKHLITATGQRVTLRCSPRSGDLSVYWYQQSLDQGLQFLIQYYNGEERAKGNILERFSAQQFPDLHSELNLSSLELGDSALYFCASSPGLEGFNEQFFGPGTRLTVL.

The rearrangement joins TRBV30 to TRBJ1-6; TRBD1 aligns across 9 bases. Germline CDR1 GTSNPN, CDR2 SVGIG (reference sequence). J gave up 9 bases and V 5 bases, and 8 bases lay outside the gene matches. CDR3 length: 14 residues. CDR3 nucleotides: TGTGCCTGGGCCCGGGGACAGGGTCGTTCACCCCTCCACTTT. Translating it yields CAWARGQGRSPLHF.

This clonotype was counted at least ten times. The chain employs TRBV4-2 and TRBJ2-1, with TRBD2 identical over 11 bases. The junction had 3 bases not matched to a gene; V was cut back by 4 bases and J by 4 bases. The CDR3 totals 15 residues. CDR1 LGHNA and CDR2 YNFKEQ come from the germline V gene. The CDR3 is CASSLLAGGYNEQFF. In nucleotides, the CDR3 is TGTGCCAGCAGCCTCCTAGCGGGGGGATACAATGAGCAGTTCTTC.

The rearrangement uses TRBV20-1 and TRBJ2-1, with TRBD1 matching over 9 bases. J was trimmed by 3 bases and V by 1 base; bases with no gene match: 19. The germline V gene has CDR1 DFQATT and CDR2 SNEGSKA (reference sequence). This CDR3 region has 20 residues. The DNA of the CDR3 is TGCAGTGCTAGAGGTGGCGGGACAGGGAGGTGGAGGGTTATCTACAATGAGCAGTTCTTC. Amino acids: CSARGGGTGRWRVIYNEQFF.

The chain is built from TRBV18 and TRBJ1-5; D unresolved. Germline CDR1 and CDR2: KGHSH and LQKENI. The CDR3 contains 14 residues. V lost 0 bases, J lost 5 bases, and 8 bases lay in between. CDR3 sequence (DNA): TGTGCCAGCTCACCACCGAACGTGGATCAGCCCCAGCATTTT. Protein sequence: CASSPPNVDQPQHF.

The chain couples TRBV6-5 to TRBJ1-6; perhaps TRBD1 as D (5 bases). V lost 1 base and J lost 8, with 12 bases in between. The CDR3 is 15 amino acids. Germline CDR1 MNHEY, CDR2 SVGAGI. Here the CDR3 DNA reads TGTGCCAGCAGTTACTTCGGGCAGGGAGATTCACCCCTCCACTTT. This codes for CASSYFGQGDSPLHF.

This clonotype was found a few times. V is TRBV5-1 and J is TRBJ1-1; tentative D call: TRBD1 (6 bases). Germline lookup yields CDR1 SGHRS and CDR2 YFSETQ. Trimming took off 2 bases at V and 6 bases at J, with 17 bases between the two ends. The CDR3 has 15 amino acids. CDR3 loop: CASSFLGDTGSEAFF. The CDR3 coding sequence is TGCGCCAGCAGCTTTTTAGGGGATACAGGGTCTGAAGCTTTCTTT.

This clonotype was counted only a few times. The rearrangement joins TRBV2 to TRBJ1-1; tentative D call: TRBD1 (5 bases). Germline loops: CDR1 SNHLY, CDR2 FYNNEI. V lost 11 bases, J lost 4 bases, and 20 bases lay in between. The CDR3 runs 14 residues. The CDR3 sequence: CALGRDEVATEAFF. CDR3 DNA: TGTGCCCTCGGCAGGGATGAGGTGGCCACTGAAGCTTTCTTT. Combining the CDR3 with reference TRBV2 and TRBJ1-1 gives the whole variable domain EPEVTQTPSHQVTQMGQEVILRCVPISNHLYFYWYRQILGQKVEFLVSFYNNEISEKSEIFDDQFSVERPDGSNFTLKIRSTKLEDSAMYFCALGRDEVATEAFFGQGTRLTVV.